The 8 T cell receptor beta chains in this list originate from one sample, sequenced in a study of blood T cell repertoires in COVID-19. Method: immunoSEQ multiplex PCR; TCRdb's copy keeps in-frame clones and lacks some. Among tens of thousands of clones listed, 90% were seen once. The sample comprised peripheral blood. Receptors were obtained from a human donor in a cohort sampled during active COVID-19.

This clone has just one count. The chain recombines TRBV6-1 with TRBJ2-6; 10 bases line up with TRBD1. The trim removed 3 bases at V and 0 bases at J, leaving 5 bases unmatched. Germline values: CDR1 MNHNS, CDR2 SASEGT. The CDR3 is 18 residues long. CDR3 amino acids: CASSEGQGTYSGANVLTF. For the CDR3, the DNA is TGTGCCAGCAGTGAGGGACAGGGGACCTACTCTGGGGCCAACGTCCTGACTTTC.

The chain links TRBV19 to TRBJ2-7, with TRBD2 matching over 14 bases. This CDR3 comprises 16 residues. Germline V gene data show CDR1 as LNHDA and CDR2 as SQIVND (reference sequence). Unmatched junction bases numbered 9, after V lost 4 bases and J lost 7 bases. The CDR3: CASSSKGLAGVGEQYF. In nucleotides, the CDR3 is TGTGCCAGTAGTAGCAAGGGACTAGCGGGAGTAGGTGAGCAGTACTTC.

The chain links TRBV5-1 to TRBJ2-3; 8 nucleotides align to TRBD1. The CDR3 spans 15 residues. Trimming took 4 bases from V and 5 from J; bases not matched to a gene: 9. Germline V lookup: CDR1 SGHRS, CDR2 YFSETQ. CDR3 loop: CASSPNGQGRDTQYF. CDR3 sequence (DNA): TGCGCCAGCAGCCCTAACGGACAGGGAAGAGATACGCAGTATTTT.

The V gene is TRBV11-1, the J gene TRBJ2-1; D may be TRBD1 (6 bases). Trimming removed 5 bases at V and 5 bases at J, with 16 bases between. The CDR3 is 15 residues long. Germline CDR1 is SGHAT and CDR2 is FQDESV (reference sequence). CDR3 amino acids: CASSPRQVRDNEQFF. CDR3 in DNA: TGTGCCAGCAGCCCACGACAGGTTCGGGACAATGAGCAGTTCTTC.

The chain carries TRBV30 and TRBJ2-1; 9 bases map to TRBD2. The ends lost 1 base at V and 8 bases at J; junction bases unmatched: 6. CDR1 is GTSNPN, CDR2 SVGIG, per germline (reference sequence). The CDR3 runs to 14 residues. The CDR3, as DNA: TGTGCCTGGAGTGAGGGGCTAGCGGGATATGAGCAGTTCTTC. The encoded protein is CAWSEGLAGYEQFF.

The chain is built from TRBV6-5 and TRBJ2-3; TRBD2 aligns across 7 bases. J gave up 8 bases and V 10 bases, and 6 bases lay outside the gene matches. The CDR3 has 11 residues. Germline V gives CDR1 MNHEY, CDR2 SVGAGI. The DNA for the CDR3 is TGTGCCACACTAGGGAGGGGTACGCAGTATTTT. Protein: CATLGRGTQYF.

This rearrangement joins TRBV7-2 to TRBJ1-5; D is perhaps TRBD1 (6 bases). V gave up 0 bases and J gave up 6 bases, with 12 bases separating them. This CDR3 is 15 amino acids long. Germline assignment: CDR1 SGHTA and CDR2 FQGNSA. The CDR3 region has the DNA TGTGCCAGCAGCTTAGCGGGGGCCTCGGGTCAGCCCCAGCATTTT. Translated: CASSLAGASGQPQHF.

This CDR3 reads CASRLGQTNEKLFF. The CDR3 DNA follows: TGTGCCAGCAGATTGGGACAAACTAATGAAAAACTGTTTTTT. V gene TRBV27 combines with J gene TRBJ1-4; D is possibly TRBD1 (6 bases). Germline V lookup: CDR1 MNHEY, CDR2 SMNVEV (reference sequence). This CDR3 is built from 14 residues. Trimming pared 6 bases from V and 1 base from J, leaving 9 bases between.